The 21 T cell receptor beta chains below were found in one sample sequenced in a study of control samples from healthy donors and cancer patients. Here immunoSEQ multiplex PCR was the method, and the copy in TCRdb shows in-frame clones only, minus some. The sample comprises 77,000 or so clones, 91% of which are singletons, and more than 15% rests with the top ten. What was sequenced was blood. The receptors stem from a man aged 30-40 years in good health.

The chain couples TRBV7-3 to TRBJ2-1; possibly TRBD2 for D (5 bases). The CDR3 runs 13 residues. V lost 2 bases to trimming and J lost 5 bases, with 7 bases between them. Germline assignment: CDR1 SGHTA and CDR2 FQGTGA. CDR3: CASSLWENNEQFF. The CDR3, as DNA: TGTGCCAGCAGCTTATGGGAGAACAATGAGCAGTTCTTC.

This chain joins TRBV30 and TRBJ2-7; D ambiguous. With 2 bases removed from V and 3 bases from J, the gap between germline ends came to 14 bases. The CDR3 sequence is 14 residues long. Germline loops: CDR1 GTSNPN, CDR2 SVGIG (reference sequence). The CDR3 DNA is TGTGCCTGGAGTATAGGTCCCCCCAGCTACGAGCAGTACTTC. Protein: CAWSIGPPSYEQYF. Variable domain in full (rest from reference TRBV30 and TRBJ2-7): SQTIHQWPATLVQPVGSPLSLECTVEGTSNPNLYWYRQAAGRGLQLLFYSVGIGQISSEVPQNLSASRPQDRQFILSSKKLLLSDSGFYLCAWSIGPPSYEQYFGPGTRLTVT.

The chain employs TRBV6-5 and TRBJ1-4; D gene unclear. The ends were cut back, 8 bases at V and 0 bases at J, with 10 bases in the middle. Germline assignment: CDR1 MNHEY and CDR2 SVGAGI. The CDR3 has 14 residues. CDR3 coding DNA: TGTGCCAGCCAAGAGGTTGCAACTAATGAAAAACTGTTTTTT. Translated, it gives CASQEVATNEKLFF.

V and J are TRBV18 and TRBJ2-2; TRBD2 might be the D (6 bases). The germline V and J ends were trimmed by 0 bases and 0 bases, with 14 bases remaining between them. The germline V gene encodes CDR1 KGHSH and CDR2 LQKENI. The CDR3 is 18 residues long. The DNA of the CDR3 is TGTGCCAGCTCACCACCGCAATCTAGCGCCACGAACACCGGGGAGCTGTTTTTT. This sequence encodes CASSPPQSSATNTGELFF.

The genes are TRBV4-1 and TRBJ1-3; no clear D. Germline assignment: CDR1 MGHRA and CDR2 YSYEKL. There are 16 residues in the CDR3. V was shortened by 3 bases and J by 0 bases, with 12 bases between the two germline ends. The CDR3 DNA sequence: TGCGCCAGCAGCCAGTCGCCATCGAGCTCTGGAAACACCATATATTTT. Translation gives CASSQSPSSSGNTIYF.

This clone appeared once. This rearrangement joins TRBV19 to TRBJ2-5; TRBD2 aligns across 9 bases. Looked up from germline, CDR1 is LNHDA and CDR2 is SQIVND (reference sequence). The CDR3 loop spans 15 amino acids. Unmatched junction bases numbered 9, after V lost 5 bases and J lost 5 bases. This chain's CDR3 is CASSLTSGWRETQYF. The CDR3 bases are TGTGCCAGTAGTTTGACTAGCGGATGGAGGGAGACCCAGTACTTC.

This clone was seen a handful of times. The chain uses TRBV5-4 and TRBJ2-7; TRBD1 matches at 8 bases. Germline assignment: CDR1 SGHNT and CDR2 YYREEE (reference sequence). The CDR3 has 14 amino acids. J gave up 2 bases and V 4 bases, and 5 bases lay outside the gene matches. CDR3 nucleotide sequence: TGTGCCAGCAGCGAGGGACAGGCCACCTACGAGCAGTACTTC. Translating it yields CASSEGQATYEQYF.

The chain links TRBV7-9 to TRBJ1-5; no reliable D call. In germline, CDR1 is SEHNR, CDR2 FQNEAQ (reference sequence). CDR3 length: 15 amino acids. V was trimmed by 1 base and J by 1 base, leaving 8 bases between them. This CDR3 is CASSLGRVSNQPQHF. CDR3 in DNA: TGTGCCAGCAGCTTAGGTCGGGTCAGCAATCAGCCCCAGCATTTT.

This chain connects TRBV6-1 to TRBJ2-2; D may correspond to TRBD1 or TRBD2 (5 bases each). The germline V gene encodes CDR1 MNHNS and CDR2 SASEGT. V was pared by 3 bases and J by 3 bases, with 11 bases between. The CDR3 sequence is 15 residues long. CDR3 sequence reads: CASSEGVTDTGELFF. The DNA of the CDR3 is TGTGCCAGCAGTGAGGGGGTTACGGACACCGGGGAGCTGTTTTTT.

V usage is TRBV6-5 and J usage is TRBJ2-3, with TRBD1 matching over 7 bases. From germline, CDR1 is MNHEY and CDR2 SVGAGI. J gave up 4 bases and V 7 bases, and 8 bases lay outside the gene matches. CDR3 length: 14 residues. The CDR3 DNA is TGTGCCAGCACCCAGGGGGTCCTTTCAGATACGCAGTATTTT. Translated: CASTQGVLSDTQYF.

This clone was detected a few times. The chain uses TRBV19 and TRBJ1-5, with a possible D match to TRBD1 (5 bases). Trimming pared 5 bases from V and 8 bases from J, leaving 16 bases between. There are 14 residues in the CDR3. Germline-derived CDR1 and CDR2 are LNHDA and SQIVND (reference sequence). The CDR3 sequence is CASSAQGWEKPQHF. In nucleotides, the CDR3 is TGTGCCAGTAGTGCGCAGGGCTGGGAAAAGCCCCAGCATTTT. The full variable domain, in which reference TRBV19 and TRBJ1-5 provide the parts outside the CDR3, is DGGITQSPKYLFRKEGQNVTLSCEQNLNHDAMYWYRQDPGQGLRLIYYSQIVNDFQKGDIAEGYSVSREKKESFPLTVTSAQKNPTAFYLCASSAQGWEKPQHFGDGTRLSIL.

The V and J genes are TRBV29-1 and TRBJ1-2, with D possibly being TRBD1 (6 bases). Trimming left V 0 bases short and J 6 bases short, with 14 bases between. In germline, CDR1 is SQVTM, CDR2 ANQGSEA. The CDR3 extends over 14 amino acids. CDR3 region: CSVEEGAGLDGYTF. DNA of the CDR3: TGCAGCGTTGAAGAGGGGGCAGGGTTGGATGGCTACACCTTC.

The chain has TRBV2 and TRBJ2-2, with D possibly TRBD2 on 6 matching bases. V was trimmed by 4 bases and J by 0 bases, leaving 15 bases between them. The germline V gene encodes CDR1 SNHLY and CDR2 FYNNEI. This CDR3 comprises 17 residues. CDR3 loop: CASSVSGVGANTGELFF. CDR3 coding DNA: TGTGCCAGCAGTGTTTCGGGGGTAGGGGCGAACACCGGGGAGCTGTTTTTT. Looking up the rest from reference TRBV2 and TRBJ2-2 gives the full variable domain: EPEVTQTPSHQVTQMGQEVILRCVPISNHLYFYWYRQILGQKVEFLVSFYNNEISEKSEIFDDQFSVERPDGSNFTLKIRSTKLEDSAMYFCASSVSGVGANTGELFFGEGSRLTVL.

The V call is TRBV7-9, the J call TRBJ1-5; D is uncertain. The CDR3 totals 14 residues. Germline-derived CDR1 and CDR2 are SEHNR and FQNEAQ (reference sequence). V was clipped by 11 bases and J by 1 base, with 15 bases between them. DNA for the CDR3: TGTGCCCGCCAGGACCCGGTGAGCAATCAGCCCCAGCATTTT. Translating it yields CARQDPVSNQPQHF.

The rearrangement uses TRBV10-3 and TRBJ2-7; 9 bases line up with TRBD1. The junction had 8 bases not matched to a gene; V was cut back by 6 bases and J by 2 bases. The CDR3 totals 15 residues. CDR1 and CDR2 from the germline V gene are ENHRY and SYGVKD. CDR3: CAIRSGQGIAYEQYF. The CDR3 region has the DNA TGTGCCATCAGATCGGGACAGGGCATAGCCTACGAGCAGTACTTC.

The chain carries TRBV6-5 and TRBJ1-1; weak D call: TRBD1 (6 bases). V shed 5 bases and J shed 1 base, with 14 bases lying between them. The CDR3 loop spans 15 amino acids. Germline lookup yields CDR1 MNHEY and CDR2 SVGAGI. The CDR3 spells CASSLRGNGNTEAFF. CDR3 DNA: TGTGCCAGCAGTCTCAGGGGAAATGGGAACACTGAAGCTTTCTTT.

The genes are TRBV7-8 and TRBJ2-1; D is uncertain. The V end was cut by 1 base, the J end by 8 bases, with 12 bases between. Per the germline V gene, CDR1 is SGHVS and CDR2 is FQNEAQ. This CDR3 is 14 amino acids long. CDR3: CASSLGTPRDEQFF. The CDR3 DNA is TGTGCCAGCAGCTTAGGGACCCCCCGGGATGAGCAGTTCTTC.

V usage is TRBV11-2 and J usage is TRBJ1-5, with 7 bases matching TRBD1. CDR3 length: 16 amino acids. Germline loops: CDR1 SGHAT, CDR2 FQNNGV. With 4 bases clipped from V and 3 bases from J, the junction kept 9 bases outside the gene matches. CDR3 in amino acids: CASSSPGGSDNQPQHF. CDR3 sequence (DNA): TGTGCCAGCAGCTCACCAGGGGGAAGTGACAATCAGCCCCAGCATTTT.

The CDR3 DNA reads TGTGCCAGCAGTTTTCCACGGGATCCTACTTCCTACGAGCAGTACTTC. It specifies CASSFPRDPTSYEQYF. V and J are TRBV6-2 or TRBV6-3 and TRBJ2-7, with D possibly being TRBD2 (5 bases). Between the trimmed V and J ends, which lost 4 bases and 1 base, there was a span of 17 bases. The CDR3 runs to 16 residues. From germline, CDR1 is MNHEY and CDR2 SVGEGT.

There are a few counts of this clone. V gene TRBV4-2 combines with J gene TRBJ2-6; a weak D match, TRBD1 (6 bases). The length of the CDR3 is 17 residues. Germline-derived CDR1 and CDR2 are LGHNA and YNFKEQ. V lost 0 bases to trimming and J lost 2 bases, with 11 bases between them. The CDR3 DNA is TGTGCCAGCAGCCAAGACTTTGGGGGCGCTGGGGCCAACGTCCTGACTTTC. It translates to CASSQDFGGAGANVLTF.

The chain employs TRBV6-5 and TRBJ2-1, with 9 nucleotides matching TRBD1. V lost 2 bases, J lost 6 bases, and 8 bases stayed unmatched. Germline CDR1 reads MNHEY; CDR2 reads SVGAGI. This CDR3 has 16 residues. The CDR3 sequence is CASSYRRTGVINEQFF. In DNA, the CDR3 is TGTGCCAGCAGTTACAGGAGGACAGGGGTTATCAATGAGCAGTTCTTC.